The table lists the clone carrying this T cell receptor beta chain with a few counts. The CDR3 is made up of 15 amino acids. Trimming took off 7 bases at V and 0 bases at J, with 12 bases between the two ends. Germline CDR1 reads LNHDA; CDR2 reads SQIVND (reference sequence). The data stem from a study of regulatory T cells in long-lasting Graves disease. Combining iRepertoire HTBI primers with Arm-PCR of CDR3 regions, the authors built TCR beta libraries. MiXCR, applied by TCRdb to the multiplex PCR reads, yields one record per CDR3 protein. Of 520,000 or so distinct CDR3 sequences listed, around 12% are singletons. Time point of the sample: newly diagnosed GD, antithyroid drugs for less than 3 months. Extracted RNA from PBMCs served as the source of the TCR library. These data were also filed under a second study, of T cells in Graves' hyperthyroidism and ophthalmopathy. That source reports: Graves' hyperthyroidism qualified as stable when ophthalmopathy did not progress within 18 months. Orbital computed tomography and thyroid ultrasound, together with serum TRAb and thyroxine and clinical symptoms, were used for diagnoses.

The receptor's source is a woman in her 30s with Graves disease. V usage is TRBV19 and J usage is TRBJ2-2; a possible D gene is TRBD2 (5 bases). The sample was peripheral blood mononuclear cells (PBMCs), taken at new diagnosis, from a patient treated with antithyroid drugs. The CDR3: CASIMDSANTGELFF. CDR3 nucleotides: TGTGCCAGTATTATGGACTCCGCGAACACCGGGGAGCTGTTTTTT.